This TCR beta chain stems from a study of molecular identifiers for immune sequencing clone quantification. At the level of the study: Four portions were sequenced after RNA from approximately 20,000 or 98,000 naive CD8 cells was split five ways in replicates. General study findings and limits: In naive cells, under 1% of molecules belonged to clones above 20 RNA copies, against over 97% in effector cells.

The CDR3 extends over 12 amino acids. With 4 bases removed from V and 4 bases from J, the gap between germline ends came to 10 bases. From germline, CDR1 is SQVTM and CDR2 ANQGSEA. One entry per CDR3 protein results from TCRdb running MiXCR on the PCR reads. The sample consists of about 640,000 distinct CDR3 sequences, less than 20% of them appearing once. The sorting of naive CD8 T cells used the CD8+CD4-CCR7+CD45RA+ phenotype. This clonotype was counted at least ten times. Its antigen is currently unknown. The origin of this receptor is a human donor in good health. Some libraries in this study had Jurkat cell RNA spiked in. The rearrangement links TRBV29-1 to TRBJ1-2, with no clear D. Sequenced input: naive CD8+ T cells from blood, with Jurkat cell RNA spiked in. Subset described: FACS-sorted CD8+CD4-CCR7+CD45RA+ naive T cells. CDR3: CSVGVVGYGYTF. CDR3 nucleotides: TGCAGCGTTGGGGTGGTCGGCTATGGCTACACCTTC.